These T cell receptor beta chains were read from a single sample in a study of T cells in Graves' hyperthyroidism and ophthalmopathy. MiXCR, run by TCRdb on the multiplex PCR reads, gives a single entry per CDR3 protein. The sample lists a few hundred thousand distinct CDR3 sequences, around 45% occurring once. Material for sequencing was peripheral blood or thyroid tissue (not recorded which). The receptors come from a woman between 18 and 29 years old with Graves' hyperthyroidism. Both conserved end residues are part of each CDR3. A D gene is named only where the DNA matches it firmly. Part of the rows lack a size; the others show once, few, many or a class for expanded clones.

CDR3aa: CASGLEVGGYTF; CDR3nt: TGTGCTAGTGGTTTGGAAGTTGGGGGCTACACCTTC; d_gene: NA; j_gene: TRBJ1-2; abundance: few; v_gene: TRBV12-5
CDR3aa: CASSLDYEAGHTDTQYF; CDR3nt: TGTGCCAGCAGCTTAGATTACGAGGCGGGTCACACAGATACGCAGTATTTT; d_gene: NA; j_gene: TRBJ2-3; abundance: NA; v_gene: TRBV11-3
CDR3aa: CASGYIEDYEQYF; CDR3nt: TGTGCCAGCGGATATATCGAAGACTACGAGCAGTACTTC; d_gene: NA; j_gene: TRBJ2-7; abundance: NA; v_gene: TRBV12-3/TRBV12-4
CDR3aa: CASSLVSGRAAEQYF; CDR3nt: TGCGCCAGCAGCTTGGTTAGCGGGAGGGCCGCCGAGCAGTACTTC; d_gene: TRBD2; j_gene: TRBJ2-7; abundance: many; v_gene: TRBV5-1
CDR3aa: CSARVDRGFTEAFF; CDR3nt: TGCAGTGCTAGAGTTGACAGGGGGTTTACTGAAGCTTTCTTT; d_gene: TRBD1; j_gene: TRBJ1-1; abundance: many; v_gene: TRBV20-1
CDR3aa: CASESGGQENTIYF; CDR3nt: TGTGCCAGCGAATCCGGGGGGCAAGAAAACACCATATATTTT; d_gene: NA; j_gene: TRBJ1-3; abundance: NA; v_gene: TRBV6-1
CDR3aa: CASSWGAYNQPQHF; CDR3nt: TGTGCCAGCAGTTGGGGGGCGTACAATCAGCCCCAGCATTTT; d_gene: NA; j_gene: TRBJ1-5; abundance: NA; v_gene: TRBV6-5
CDR3aa: CAISGDGRYYEQYF; CDR3nt: TGTGCCATCAGTGGGGACGGGAGGTACTACGAGCAGTACTTC; d_gene: TRBD2; j_gene: TRBJ2-7; abundance: once; v_gene: TRBV10-3
CDR3aa: CASSLFPNYGYTF; CDR3nt: TGTGCCAGCAGTTTGTTCCCTAACTATGGCTACACCTTC; d_gene: NA; j_gene: TRBJ1-2; abundance: few; v_gene: TRBV12-3/TRBV12-4
CDR3aa: CSMSLGWQNIQYF; CDR3nt: TGCAGCATGAGCTTGGGGTGGCAAAACATTCAGTACTTC; d_gene: NA; j_gene: TRBJ2-4; abundance: few; v_gene: TRBV29-1
CDR3aa: CATSREGPGTNPTDTQYF; CDR3nt: TGTGCCACCAGCAGAGAGGGACCCGGGACTAACCCCACAGATACGCAGTATTTT; d_gene: TRBD2; j_gene: TRBJ2-3; abundance: many; v_gene: TRBV15
CDR3aa: CASSLRGQQPQHF; CDR3nt: TGTGCCAGCAGTTTAAGGGGACAACAGCCCCAGCATTTT; d_gene: NA; j_gene: TRBJ1-5; abundance: NA; v_gene: TRBV28
CDR3aa: CSARSPTSVVGYTF; CDR3nt: TGCAGTGCTAGAAGTCCGACGTCGGTAGTGGGCTACACCTTC; d_gene: NA; j_gene: TRBJ1-2; abundance: NA; v_gene: TRBV20-1
CDR3aa: CATSDLWTGGYEQYF; CDR3nt: TGTGCCACCAGTGATTTGTGGACAGGGGGCTACGAGCAGTACTTC; d_gene: TRBD1; j_gene: TRBJ2-7; abundance: few; v_gene: TRBV24-1
CDR3aa: CASGLGQGEAFF; CDR3nt: TGTGCTAGTGGTTTGGGACAGGGTGAAGCTTTCTTT; d_gene: TRBD1; j_gene: TRBJ1-1; abundance: many; v_gene: TRBV12-5
CDR3aa: CASTNSDRASSYEQYF; CDR3nt: TGTGCCAGTACCAACTCGGACAGGGCGAGCTCCTACGAGCAGTACTTC; d_gene: TRBD1; j_gene: TRBJ2-7; abundance: NA; v_gene: TRBV19
CDR3aa: CASSLPPGAQETQYF; CDR3nt: TGCGCCAGCAGCTTGCCCCCAGGGGCACAAGAGACCCAGTACTTC; d_gene: NA; j_gene: TRBJ2-5; abundance: NA; v_gene: TRBV5-5
CDR3aa: CAWSVRYFQETQYF; CDR3nt: TGTGCCTGGAGTGTACGGTACTTCCAAGAGACCCAGTACTTC; d_gene: NA; j_gene: TRBJ2-5; abundance: NA; v_gene: TRBV30
CDR3aa: CASSQDLRSGKYF; CDR3nt: TGTGCCAGCAGCCAAGATCTGAGGTCGGGCAAGTACTTC; d_gene: NA; j_gene: TRBJ2-5; abundance: many; v_gene: TRBV14
CDR3aa: CASSQEYEGGETQYF; CDR3nt: TGTGCCAGCAGCCAAGAGTATGAAGGGGGAGAGACCCAGTACTTC; d_gene: NA; j_gene: TRBJ2-5; abundance: many; v_gene: TRBV4-2
CDR3aa: CAWSADGTYEQYF; CDR3nt: TGTGCCTGGAGCGCTGACGGTACCTACGAGCAGTACTTC; d_gene: NA; j_gene: TRBJ2-7; abundance: NA; v_gene: TRBV15
CDR3aa: CASSYLWDGEYEQYF; CDR3nt: TGTGCCAGCAGTTACCTTTGGGACGGGGAATACGAGCAGTACTTC; d_gene: NA; j_gene: TRBJ2-7; abundance: NA; v_gene: TRBV10-3
CDR3aa: CASSFYICSARGQTSSYEQYF; CDR3nt: NA; d_gene: NA; j_gene: TRBJ2-7; abundance: NA; v_gene: TRBV6-5
CDR3aa: CASSPQPGPTYEQYF; CDR3nt: TGTGCCAGCAGCCCTCAGCCGGGACCCACCTACGAGCAGTACTTC; d_gene: NA; j_gene: TRBJ2-7; abundance: NA; v_gene: TRBV9
CDR3aa: CASSDTGTGGIRTYNSPLHF; CDR3nt: TGTGCCAGCAGCGATACCGGGACAGGGGGCATTCGGACATATAATTCACCCCTCCACTTT; d_gene: TRBD1; j_gene: TRBJ1-6; abundance: many; v_gene: TRBV2
CDR3aa: CASSPETF; CDR3nt: TGTGCCAGCAGCCCAGAGACTTTC; d_gene: NA; j_gene: TRBJ2-6; abundance: many; v_gene: TRBV13
CDR3aa: CSVDLPYYGYTF; CDR3nt: TGCAGCGTTGACCTTCCGTACTATGGCTACACCTTC; d_gene: NA; j_gene: TRBJ1-2; abundance: few; v_gene: TRBV29-1
CDR3aa: CASGLQPLQTSNTGELLF; CDR3nt: TGTGCTAGTGGTTTGCAGCCCCTTCAGACCTCGAACACCGGGGAGCTGCTTTTT; d_gene: NA; j_gene: TRBJ2-2; abundance: NA; v_gene: TRBV12-5
CDR3aa: CAGSYLDGTGDGYTF; CDR3nt: TGTGCCGGCAGCTATCTCGACGGGACGGGAGATGGCTACACCTTC; d_gene: NA; j_gene: TRBJ1-2; abundance: NA; v_gene: TRBV7-3
CDR3aa: CASRREHNEKLFF; CDR3nt: TGTGCCAGCAGGCGAGAACATAATGAAAAACTGTTTTTT; d_gene: NA; j_gene: TRBJ1-4; abundance: NA; v_gene: TRBV12-3/TRBV12-4
CDR3aa: CASSLTRQASERYF; CDR3nt: TGTGCCAGCAGCCTAACGCGACAAGCCAGCGAGCGGTACTTC; d_gene: NA; j_gene: TRBJ2-7; abundance: once; v_gene: TRBV4-2
CDR3aa: CSARTGPGPQHF; CDR3nt: TGCAGTGCGCGGACAGGGCCGGGGCCCCAGCATTTT; d_gene: TRBD1; j_gene: TRBJ1-5; abundance: few; v_gene: TRBV20-1